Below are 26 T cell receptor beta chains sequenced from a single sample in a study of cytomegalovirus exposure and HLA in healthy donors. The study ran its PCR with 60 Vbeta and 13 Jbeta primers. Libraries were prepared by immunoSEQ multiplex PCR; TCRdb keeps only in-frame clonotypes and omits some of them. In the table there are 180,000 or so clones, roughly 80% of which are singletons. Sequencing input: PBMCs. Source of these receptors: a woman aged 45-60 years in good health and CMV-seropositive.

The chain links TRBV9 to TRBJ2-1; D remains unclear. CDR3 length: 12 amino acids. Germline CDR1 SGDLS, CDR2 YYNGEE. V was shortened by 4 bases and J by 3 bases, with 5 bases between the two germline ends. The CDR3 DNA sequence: TGTGCCAGCAGCCTAAACTACAATGAGCAGTTCTTC. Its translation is CASSLNYNEQFF.

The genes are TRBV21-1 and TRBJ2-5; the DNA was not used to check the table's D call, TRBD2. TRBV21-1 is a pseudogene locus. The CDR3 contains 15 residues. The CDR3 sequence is CASSSTSGGGETQYF. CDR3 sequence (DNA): TGTGCCAGCAGCTCAACTAGCGGAGGGGGGGAGACCCAGTACTTC.

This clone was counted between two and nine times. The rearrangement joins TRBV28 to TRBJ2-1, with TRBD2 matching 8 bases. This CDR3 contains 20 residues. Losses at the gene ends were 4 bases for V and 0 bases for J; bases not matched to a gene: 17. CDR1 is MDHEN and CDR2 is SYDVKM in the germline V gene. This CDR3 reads CASSSYSGLPGGGSYNEQFF. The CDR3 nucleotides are TGTGCCAGCAGTTCCTATTCCGGGCTTCCCGGGGGGGGCTCCTACAATGAGCAGTTCTTC.

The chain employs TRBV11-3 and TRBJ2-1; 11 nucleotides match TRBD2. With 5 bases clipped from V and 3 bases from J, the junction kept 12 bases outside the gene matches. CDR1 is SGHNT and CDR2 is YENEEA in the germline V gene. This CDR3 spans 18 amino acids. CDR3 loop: CASSDRTVAGGNYNEQFF. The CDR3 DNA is TGTGCCAGCAGCGATCGGACGGTAGCGGGAGGGAACTACAATGAGCAGTTCTTC.

CDR3 DNA sequence: TGTGCCAGCAGCCTAATTGGACAGGGCTGGAGGGAAGCTTTCTTT. It encodes CASSLIGQGWREAFF. The chain carries TRBV4-2 and TRBJ1-1, with TRBD1 matching 8 bases. V lost 4 bases, J lost 8 bases, and 12 bases stayed unmatched. Germline V gene data show CDR1 as LGHNA and CDR2 as YNFKEQ. CDR3 length equals 15 residues.

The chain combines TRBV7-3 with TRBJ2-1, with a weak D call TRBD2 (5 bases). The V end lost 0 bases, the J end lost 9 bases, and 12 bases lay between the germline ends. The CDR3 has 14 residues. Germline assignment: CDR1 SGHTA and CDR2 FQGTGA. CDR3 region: CASSLTPDSLEQFF. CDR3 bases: TGTGCCAGCAGCTTAACCCCGGACTCCCTTGAGCAGTTCTTC.

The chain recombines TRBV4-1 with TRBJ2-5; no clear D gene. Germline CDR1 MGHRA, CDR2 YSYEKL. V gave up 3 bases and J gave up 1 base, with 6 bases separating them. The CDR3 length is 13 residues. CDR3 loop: CASSQTTQETQYF. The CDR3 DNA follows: TGCGCCAGCAGCCAGACAACCCAAGAGACCCAGTACTTC.

Here the CDR3 reads CASHGAGNTIYF. The CDR3 DNA reads TGCGCCAGCCACGGAGCTGGAAACACCATATATTTT. The chain joins TRBV10-1 to TRBJ1-3; the D is unclear. The germline gives CDR1 WNHNN, CDR2 SYGVQD (reference sequence). Trimming removed 8 bases at V and 2 bases at J, with 7 bases between. The CDR3 is 12 amino acids.

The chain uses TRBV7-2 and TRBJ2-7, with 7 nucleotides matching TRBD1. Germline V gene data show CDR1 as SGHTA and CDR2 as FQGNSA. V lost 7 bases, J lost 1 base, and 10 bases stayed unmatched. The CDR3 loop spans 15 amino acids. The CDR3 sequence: CASKKTGSDSYEQYF. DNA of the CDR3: TGTGCCAGCAAGAAGACAGGGAGTGATTCCTACGAGCAGTACTTC.

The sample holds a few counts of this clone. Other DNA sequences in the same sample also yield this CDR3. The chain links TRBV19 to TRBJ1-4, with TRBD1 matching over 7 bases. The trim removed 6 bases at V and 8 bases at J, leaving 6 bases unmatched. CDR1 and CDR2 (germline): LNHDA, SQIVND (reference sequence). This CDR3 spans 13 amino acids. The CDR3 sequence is CASSRTGGEKLFF. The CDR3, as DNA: TGTGCCAGTAGCAGGACAGGTGGCGAAAAACTGTTTTTT.

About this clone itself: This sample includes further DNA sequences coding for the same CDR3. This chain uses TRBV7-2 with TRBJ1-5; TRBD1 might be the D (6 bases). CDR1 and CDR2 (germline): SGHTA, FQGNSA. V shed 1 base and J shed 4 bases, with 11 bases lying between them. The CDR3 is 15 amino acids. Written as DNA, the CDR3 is TGTGCCAGCAGCTTAGACAGGGTTGGGAATCAGCCCCAGCATTTT. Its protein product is CASSLDRVGNQPQHF.

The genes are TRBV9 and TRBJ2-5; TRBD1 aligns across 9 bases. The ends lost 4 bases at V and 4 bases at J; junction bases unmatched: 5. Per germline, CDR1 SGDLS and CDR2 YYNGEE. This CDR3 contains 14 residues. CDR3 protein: CASSPGTGRETQYF. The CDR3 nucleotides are TGTGCCAGCAGCCCGGGGACAGGGAGAGAGACCCAGTACTTC.

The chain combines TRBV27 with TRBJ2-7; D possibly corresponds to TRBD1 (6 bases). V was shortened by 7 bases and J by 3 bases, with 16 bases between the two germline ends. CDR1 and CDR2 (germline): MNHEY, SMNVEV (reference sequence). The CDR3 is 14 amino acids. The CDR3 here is CASISRDKYYEQYF. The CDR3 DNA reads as TGTGCCAGCATCTCCCGGGACAAATACTACGAGCAGTACTTC.

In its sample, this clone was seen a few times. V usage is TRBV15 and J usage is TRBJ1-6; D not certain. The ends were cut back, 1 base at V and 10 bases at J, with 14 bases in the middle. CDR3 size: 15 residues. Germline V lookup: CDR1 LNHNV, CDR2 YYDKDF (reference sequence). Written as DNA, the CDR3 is TGTGCCACCAGCAGAGTGGAGGTAGAGTGGTCACCCCTCCACTTT. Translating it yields CATSRVEVEWSPLHF.

The chain's CDR3 is CASCGDSWGYTF. The CDR3 bases are TGTGCCAGCTGTGGGGACAGTTGGGGCTACACCTTC. The chain carries TRBV6-6 and TRBJ1-2; TRBD1 matches 7 bases. CDR1 is MNHNY, CDR2 SVGAGI, per germline (reference sequence). Trimming removed 8 bases from V and 8 bases from J; junction bases left unmatched: 8. This CDR3 has 12 amino acids.

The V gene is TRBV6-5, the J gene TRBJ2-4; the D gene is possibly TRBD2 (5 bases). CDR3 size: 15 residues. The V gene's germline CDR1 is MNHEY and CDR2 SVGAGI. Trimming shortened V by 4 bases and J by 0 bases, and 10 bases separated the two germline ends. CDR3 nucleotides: TGTGCCAGCAGTTCGACTACTAAAGCCAAAAACATTCAGTACTTC. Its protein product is CASSSTTKAKNIQYF.

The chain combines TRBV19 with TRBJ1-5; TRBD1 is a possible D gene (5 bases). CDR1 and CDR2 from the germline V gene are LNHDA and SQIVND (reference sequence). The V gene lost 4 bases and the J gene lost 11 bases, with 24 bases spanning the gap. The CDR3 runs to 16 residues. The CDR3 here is CASSKERTGTGGAQHF. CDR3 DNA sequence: TGTGCCAGTAGTAAGGAAAGGACGGGAACCGGGGGGGCCCAGCATTTT. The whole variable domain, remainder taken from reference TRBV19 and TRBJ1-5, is DGGITQSPKYLFRKEGQNVTLSCEQNLNHDAMYWYRQDPGQGLRLIYYSQIVNDFQKGDIAEGYSVSREKKESFPLTVTSAQKNPTAFYLCASSKERTGTGGAQHFGDGTRLSIL.

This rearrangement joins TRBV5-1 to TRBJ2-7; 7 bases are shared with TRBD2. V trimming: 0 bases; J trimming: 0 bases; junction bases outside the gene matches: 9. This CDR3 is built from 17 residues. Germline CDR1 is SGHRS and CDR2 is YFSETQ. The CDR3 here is CASSLGRGSLSSYEQYF. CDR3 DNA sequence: TGCGCCAGCAGCTTGGGGCGGGGGTCCTTGAGCTCCTACGAGCAGTACTTC.

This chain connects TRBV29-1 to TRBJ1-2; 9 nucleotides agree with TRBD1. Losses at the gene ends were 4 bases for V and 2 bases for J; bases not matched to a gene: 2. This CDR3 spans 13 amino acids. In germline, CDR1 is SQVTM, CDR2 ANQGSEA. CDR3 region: CSVGQGENYGYTF. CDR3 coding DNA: TGCAGCGTTGGACAGGGGGAGAACTATGGCTACACCTTC. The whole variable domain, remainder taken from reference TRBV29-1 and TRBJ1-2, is SAVISQKPSRDICQRGTSLTIQCQVDSQVTMMFWYRQQPGQSLTLIATANQGSEATYESGFVIDKFPISRPNLTFSTLTVSNMSPEDSSIYLCSVGQGENYGYTFGSGTRLTVV.

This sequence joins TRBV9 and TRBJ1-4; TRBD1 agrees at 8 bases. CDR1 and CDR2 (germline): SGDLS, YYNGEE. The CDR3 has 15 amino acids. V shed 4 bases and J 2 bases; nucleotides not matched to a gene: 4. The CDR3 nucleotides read TGTGCCAGCAGCTTCCGGACAGGGACTAATGAAAAACTGTTTTTT. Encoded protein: CASSFRTGTNEKLFF. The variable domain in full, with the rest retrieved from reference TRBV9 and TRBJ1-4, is DSGVTQTPKHLITATGQRVTLRCSPRSGDLSVYWYQQSLDQGLQFLIQYYNGEERAKGNILERFSAQQFPDLHSELNLSSLELGDSALYFCASSFRTGTNEKLFFGSGTQLSVL.

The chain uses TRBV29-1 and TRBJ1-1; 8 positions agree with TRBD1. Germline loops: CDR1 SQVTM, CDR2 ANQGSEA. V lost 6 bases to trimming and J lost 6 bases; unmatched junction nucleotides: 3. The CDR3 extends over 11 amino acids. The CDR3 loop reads CSVWTGPEAFF. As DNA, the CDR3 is TGCAGCGTCTGGACAGGGCCTGAAGCTTTCTTT. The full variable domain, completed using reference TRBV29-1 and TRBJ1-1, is SAVISQKPSRDICQRGTSLTIQCQVDSQVTMMFWYRQQPGQSLTLIATANQGSEATYESGFVIDKFPISRPNLTFSTLTVSNMSPEDSSIYLCSVWTGPEAFFGQGTRLTVV.

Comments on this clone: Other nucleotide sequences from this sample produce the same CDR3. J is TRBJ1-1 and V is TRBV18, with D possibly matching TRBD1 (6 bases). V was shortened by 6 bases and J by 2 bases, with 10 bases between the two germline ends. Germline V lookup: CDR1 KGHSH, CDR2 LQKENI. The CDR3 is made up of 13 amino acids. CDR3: CASSQDRNTEAFF. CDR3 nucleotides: TGTGCCAGCTCCCAGGACAGAAACACTGAAGCTTTCTTT.

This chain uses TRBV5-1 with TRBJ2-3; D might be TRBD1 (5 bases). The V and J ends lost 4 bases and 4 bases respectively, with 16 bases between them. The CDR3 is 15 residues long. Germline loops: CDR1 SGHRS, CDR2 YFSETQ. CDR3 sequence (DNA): TGCGCCAGCAGCCGCGACAGTCTTCACGCAGATACGCAGTATTTT. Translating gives CASSRDSLHADTQYF.

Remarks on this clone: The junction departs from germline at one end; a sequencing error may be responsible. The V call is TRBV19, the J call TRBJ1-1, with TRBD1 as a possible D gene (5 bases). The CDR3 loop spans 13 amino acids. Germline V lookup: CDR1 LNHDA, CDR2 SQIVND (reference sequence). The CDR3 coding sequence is TGTGCCGGTAGTATAAGCCTGGACATTGAAGCTTTCTTT. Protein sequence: CAGSISLDIEAFF.

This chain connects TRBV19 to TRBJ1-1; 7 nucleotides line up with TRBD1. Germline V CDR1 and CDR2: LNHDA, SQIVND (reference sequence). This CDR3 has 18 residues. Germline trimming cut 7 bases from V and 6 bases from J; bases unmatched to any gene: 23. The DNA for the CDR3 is TGTGCCAGTACCAAAGATCCAAGGCGGGGCAGGGGGATCCCTGAAGCTTTCTTT. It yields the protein CASTKDPRRGRGIPEAFF.

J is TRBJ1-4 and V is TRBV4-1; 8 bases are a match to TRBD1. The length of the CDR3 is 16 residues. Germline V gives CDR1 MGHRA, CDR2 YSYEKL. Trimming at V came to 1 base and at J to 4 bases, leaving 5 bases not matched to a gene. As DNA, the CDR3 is TGCGCCAGCAGCCAAGGGCCGACAGGGGTTAATGAAAAACTGTTTTTT. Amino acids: CASSQGPTGVNEKLFF.